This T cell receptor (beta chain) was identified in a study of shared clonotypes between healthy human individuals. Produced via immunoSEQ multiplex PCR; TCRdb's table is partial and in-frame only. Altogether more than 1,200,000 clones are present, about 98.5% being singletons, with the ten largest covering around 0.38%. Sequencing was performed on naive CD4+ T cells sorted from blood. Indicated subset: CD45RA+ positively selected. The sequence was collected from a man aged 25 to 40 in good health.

The CDR3 region is CASSLQRGTRPQETQYF. Written as DNA, the CDR3 is TGTGCCAGCAGCTTACAACGGGGTACGAGACCCCAAGAGACCCAGTACTTC. The chain combines TRBV7-2 with TRBJ2-5; possibly TRBD2 for D (5 bases). Germline CDR1 is SGHTA and CDR2 is FQGNSA. The V gene lost 2 bases and the J gene lost 1 base, with 17 bases spanning the gap. The CDR3 has 17 amino acids.